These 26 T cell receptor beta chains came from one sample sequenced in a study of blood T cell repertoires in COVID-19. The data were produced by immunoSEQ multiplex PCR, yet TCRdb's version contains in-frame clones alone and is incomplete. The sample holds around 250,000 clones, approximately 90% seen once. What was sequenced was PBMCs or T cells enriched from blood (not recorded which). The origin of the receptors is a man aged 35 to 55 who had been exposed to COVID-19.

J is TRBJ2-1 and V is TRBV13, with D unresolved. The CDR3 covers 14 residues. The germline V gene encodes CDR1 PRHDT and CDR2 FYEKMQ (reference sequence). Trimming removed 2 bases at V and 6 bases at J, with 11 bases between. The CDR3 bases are TGTGCCAGCAGCTTACAGATACCCCCCAATGAGCAGTTCTTC. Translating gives CASSLQIPPNEQFF.

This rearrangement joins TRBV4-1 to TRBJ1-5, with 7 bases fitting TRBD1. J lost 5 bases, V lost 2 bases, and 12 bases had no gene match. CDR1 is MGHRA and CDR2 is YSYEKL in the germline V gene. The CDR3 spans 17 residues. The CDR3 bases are TGCGCCAGCAGCCAAAGACAGGGTCGAATGGAACATCAGCCCCAGCATTTT. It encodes CASSQRQGRMEHQPQHF.

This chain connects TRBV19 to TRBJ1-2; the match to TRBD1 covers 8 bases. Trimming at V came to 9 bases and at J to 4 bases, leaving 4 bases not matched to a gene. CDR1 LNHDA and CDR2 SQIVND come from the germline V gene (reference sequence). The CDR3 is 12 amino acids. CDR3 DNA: TGTGCCAGCAGGGGGCGCAGCTATGGCTACACCTTC. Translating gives CASRGRSYGYTF. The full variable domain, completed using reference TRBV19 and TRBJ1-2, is DGGITQSPKYLFRKEGQNVTLSCEQNLNHDAMYWYRQDPGQGLRLIYYSQIVNDFQKGDIAEGYSVSREKKESFPLTVTSAQKNPTAFYLCASRGRSYGYTFGSGTRLTVV.

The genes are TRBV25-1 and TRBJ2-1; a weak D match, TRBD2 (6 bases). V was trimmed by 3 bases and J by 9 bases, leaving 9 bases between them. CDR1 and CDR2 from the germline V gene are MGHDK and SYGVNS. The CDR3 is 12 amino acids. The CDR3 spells CASSEGRSEQFF. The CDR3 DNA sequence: TGTGCCAGCAGTGAGGGGAGGAGTGAGCAGTTCTTC.

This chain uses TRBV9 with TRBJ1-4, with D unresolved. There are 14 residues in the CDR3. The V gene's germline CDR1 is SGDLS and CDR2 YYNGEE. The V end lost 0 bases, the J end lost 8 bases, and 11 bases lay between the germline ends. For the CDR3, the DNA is TGTGCCAGCAGCGTAGGAAACAGTAACGAAAAACTGTTTTTT. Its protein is CASSVGNSNEKLFF. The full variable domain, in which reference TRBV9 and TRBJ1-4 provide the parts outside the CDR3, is DSGVTQTPKHLITATGQRVTLRCSPRSGDLSVYWYQQSLDQGLQFLIQYYNGEERAKGNILERFSAQQFPDLHSELNLSSLELGDSALYFCASSVGNSNEKLFFGSGTQLSVL.

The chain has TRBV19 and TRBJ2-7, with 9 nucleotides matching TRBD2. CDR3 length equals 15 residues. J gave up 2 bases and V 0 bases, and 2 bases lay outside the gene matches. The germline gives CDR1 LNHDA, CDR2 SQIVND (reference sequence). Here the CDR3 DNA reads TGTGCCAGTAGTATAGATGGGACTAGCCCCTACGAGCAGTACTTC. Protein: CASSIDGTSPYEQYF.

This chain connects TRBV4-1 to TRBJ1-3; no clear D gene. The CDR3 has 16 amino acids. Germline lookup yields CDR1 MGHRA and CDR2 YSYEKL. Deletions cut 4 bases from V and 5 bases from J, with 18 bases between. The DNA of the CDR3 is TGCGCCAGCAGCCCTGGTGGAAGAGGTGGAAGAAACACCATATATTTT. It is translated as CASSPGGRGGRNTIYF.

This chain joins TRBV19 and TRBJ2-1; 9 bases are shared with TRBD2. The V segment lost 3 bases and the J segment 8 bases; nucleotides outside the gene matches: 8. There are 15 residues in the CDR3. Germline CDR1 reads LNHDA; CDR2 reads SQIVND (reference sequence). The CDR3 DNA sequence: TGTGCCAGTAGTATTGTGGCGGGAGGGCTCCATGAGCAGTTCTTC. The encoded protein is CASSIVAGGLHEQFF. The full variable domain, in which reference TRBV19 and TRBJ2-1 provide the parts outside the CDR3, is DGGITQSPKYLFRKEGQNVTLSCEQNLNHDAMYWYRQDPGQGLRLIYYSQIVNDFQKGDIAEGYSVSREKKESFPLTVTSAQKNPTAFYLCASSIVAGGLHEQFFGPGTRLTVL.

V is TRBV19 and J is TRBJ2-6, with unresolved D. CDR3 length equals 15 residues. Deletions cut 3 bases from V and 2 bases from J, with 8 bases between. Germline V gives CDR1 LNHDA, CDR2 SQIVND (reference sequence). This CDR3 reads CASSILGPGANVLTF. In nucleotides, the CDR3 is TGTGCCAGTAGTATTCTAGGTCCTGGGGCCAACGTCCTGACTTTC.

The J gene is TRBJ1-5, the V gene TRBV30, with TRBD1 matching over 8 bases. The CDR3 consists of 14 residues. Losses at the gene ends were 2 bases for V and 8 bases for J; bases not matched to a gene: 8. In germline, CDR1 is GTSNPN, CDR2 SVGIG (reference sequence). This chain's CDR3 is CAWSFAGGDEPQHF. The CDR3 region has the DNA TGTGCCTGGAGTTTCGCAGGGGGCGATGAGCCCCAGCATTTT.

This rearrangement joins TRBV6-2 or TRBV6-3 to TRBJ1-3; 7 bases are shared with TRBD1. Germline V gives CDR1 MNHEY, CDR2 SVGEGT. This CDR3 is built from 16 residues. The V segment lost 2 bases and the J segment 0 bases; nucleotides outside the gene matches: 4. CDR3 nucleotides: TGTGCCAGCAGTTACCTCGGGACAGACTCTGGAAACACCATATATTTT. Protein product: CASSYLGTDSGNTIYF.

The CDR3 coding sequence is TGTGCCTGCCCAGGGCGGGAGGGCCTTAACAATGAGCAGTTCTTC. Translating gives CACPGREGLNNEQFF. The chain employs TRBV30 and TRBJ2-1, with 9 bases that match TRBD2. V trimming: 6 bases; J trimming: 5 bases; junction bases outside the gene matches: 11. This CDR3 comprises 15 residues. Germline V CDR1 and CDR2: GTSNPN, SVGIG (reference sequence).

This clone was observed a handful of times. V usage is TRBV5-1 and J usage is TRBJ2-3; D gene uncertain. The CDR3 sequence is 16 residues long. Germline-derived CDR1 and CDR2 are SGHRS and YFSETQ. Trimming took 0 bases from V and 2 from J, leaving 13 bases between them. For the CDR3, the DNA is TGCGCCAGCAGCTTGGGACAATCCATTTACACAGATACGCAGTATTTT. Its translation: CASSLGQSIYTDTQYF. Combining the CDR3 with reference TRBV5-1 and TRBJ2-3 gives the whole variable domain KAGVTQTPRYLIKTRGQQVTLSCSPISGHRSVSWYQQTPGQGLQFLFEYFSETQRNKGNFPGRFSGRQFSNSRSEMNVSTLELGDSALYLCASSLGQSIYTDTQYFGPGTRLTVL.

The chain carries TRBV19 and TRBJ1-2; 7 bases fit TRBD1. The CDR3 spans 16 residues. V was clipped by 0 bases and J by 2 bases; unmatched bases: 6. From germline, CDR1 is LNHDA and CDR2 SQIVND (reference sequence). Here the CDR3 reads CASSIEYRGSNYGYTF. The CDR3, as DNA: TGTGCCAGTAGTATAGAGTACAGGGGATCAAACTATGGCTACACCTTC. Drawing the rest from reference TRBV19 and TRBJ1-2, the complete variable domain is DGGITQSPKYLFRKEGQNVTLSCEQNLNHDAMYWYRQDPGQGLRLIYYSQIVNDFQKGDIAEGYSVSREKKESFPLTVTSAQKNPTAFYLCASSIEYRGSNYGYTFGSGTRLTVV.

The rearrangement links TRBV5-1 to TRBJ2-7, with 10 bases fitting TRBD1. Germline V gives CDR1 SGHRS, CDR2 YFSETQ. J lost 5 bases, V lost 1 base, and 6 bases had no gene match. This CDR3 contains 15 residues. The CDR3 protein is CASSLRRDRGHEQYF. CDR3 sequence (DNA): TGCGCCAGCAGCTTGAGGCGGGACAGGGGACACGAGCAGTACTTC.

CDR3 sequence: CASSDDTGITEAFF. CDR3 DNA sequence: TGTGCCAGCAGCGACGACACAGGGATCACTGAAGCTTTCTTT. The chain links TRBV9 to TRBJ1-1; the D gene is possibly TRBD1 (6 bases). Germline lookup yields CDR1 SGDLS and CDR2 YYNGEE. The CDR3 length is 14 residues. Trimming shortened V by 3 bases and J by 4 bases, and 13 bases separated the two germline ends.

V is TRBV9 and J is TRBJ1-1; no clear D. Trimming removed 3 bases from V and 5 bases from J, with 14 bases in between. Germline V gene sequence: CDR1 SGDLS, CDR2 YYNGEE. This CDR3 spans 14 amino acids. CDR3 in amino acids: CASSDGSSGTEAFF. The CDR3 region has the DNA TGTGCCAGCAGCGACGGATCCTCGGGGACTGAAGCTTTCTTT. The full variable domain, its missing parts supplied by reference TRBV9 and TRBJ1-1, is DSGVTQTPKHLITATGQRVTLRCSPRSGDLSVYWYQQSLDQGLQFLIQYYNGEERAKGNILERFSAQQFPDLHSELNLSSLELGDSALYFCASSDGSSGTEAFFGQGTRLTVV.

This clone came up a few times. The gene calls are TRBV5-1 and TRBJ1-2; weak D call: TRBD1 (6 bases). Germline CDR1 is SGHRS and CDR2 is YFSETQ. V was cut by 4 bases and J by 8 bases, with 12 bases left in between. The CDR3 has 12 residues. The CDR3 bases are TGCGCCAGCAGCGCCTACAGGGACGGCTACACCTTC. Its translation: CASSAYRDGYTF.

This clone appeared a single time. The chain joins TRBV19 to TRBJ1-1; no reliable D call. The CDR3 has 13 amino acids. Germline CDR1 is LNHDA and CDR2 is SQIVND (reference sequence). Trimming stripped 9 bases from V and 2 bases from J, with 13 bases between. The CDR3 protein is CARVRYRNTEAFF. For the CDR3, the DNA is TGTGCCAGAGTCAGGTACCGTAACACTGAAGCTTTCTTT. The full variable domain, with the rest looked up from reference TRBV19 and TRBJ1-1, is DGGITQSPKYLFRKEGQNVTLSCEQNLNHDAMYWYRQDPGQGLRLIYYSQIVNDFQKGDIAEGYSVSREKKESFPLTVTSAQKNPTAFYLCARVRYRNTEAFFGQGTRLTVV.

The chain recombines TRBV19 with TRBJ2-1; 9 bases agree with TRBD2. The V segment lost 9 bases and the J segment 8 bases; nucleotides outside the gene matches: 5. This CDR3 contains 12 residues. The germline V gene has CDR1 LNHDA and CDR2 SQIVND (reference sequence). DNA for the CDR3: TGTGCCAGCGCCTTAGCGGGAGATGAGCAGTTCTTC. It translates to CASALAGDEQFF.

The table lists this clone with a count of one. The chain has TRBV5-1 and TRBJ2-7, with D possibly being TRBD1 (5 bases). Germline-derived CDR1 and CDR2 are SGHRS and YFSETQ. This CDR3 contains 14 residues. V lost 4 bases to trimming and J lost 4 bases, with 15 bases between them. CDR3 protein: CASSMQGSVYEQYF. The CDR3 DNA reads TGCGCCAGCAGCATGCAGGGTTCTGTTTACGAGCAGTACTTC.

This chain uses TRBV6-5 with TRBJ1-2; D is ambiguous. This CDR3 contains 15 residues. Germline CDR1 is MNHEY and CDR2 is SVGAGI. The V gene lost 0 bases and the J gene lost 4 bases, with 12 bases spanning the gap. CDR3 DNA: TGTGCCAGCAGTTACTCCCCGGGTGCCGGCTATGGCTACACCTTC. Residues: CASSYSPGAGYGYTF.

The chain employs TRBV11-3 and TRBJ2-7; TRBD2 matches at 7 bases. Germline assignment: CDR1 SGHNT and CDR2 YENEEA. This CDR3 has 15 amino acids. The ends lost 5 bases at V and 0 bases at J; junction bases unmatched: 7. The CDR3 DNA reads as TGTGCCAGCAGCCCCAGCGGGGCAGCCTCCTACGAGCAGTACTTC. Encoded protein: CASSPSGAASYEQYF.

DNA for the CDR3: TGTGCCAGCAGCTTGAGTACTACATCAACTAATGAAAAACTGTTTTTT. Its protein product is CASSLSTTSTNEKLFF. This chain links TRBV7-9 with TRBJ1-4; D not resolved. V dropped 3 bases and J dropped 0 bases, with 11 bases sitting between them. The length of the CDR3 is 16 residues. Per the germline V gene, CDR1 is SEHNR and CDR2 is FQNEAQ (reference sequence).

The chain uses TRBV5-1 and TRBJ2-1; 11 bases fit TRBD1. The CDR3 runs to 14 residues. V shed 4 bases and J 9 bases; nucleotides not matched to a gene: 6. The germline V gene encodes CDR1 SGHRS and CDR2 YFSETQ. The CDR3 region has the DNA TGCGCCAGCAGCCGGGACAGGGGGGTTTTTGAGCAGTTCTTC. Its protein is CASSRDRGVFEQFF. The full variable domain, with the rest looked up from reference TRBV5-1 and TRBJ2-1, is KAGVTQTPRYLIKTRGQQVTLSCSPISGHRSVSWYQQTPGQGLQFLFEYFSETQRNKGNFPGRFSGRQFSNSRSEMNVSTLELGDSALYLCASSRDRGVFEQFFGPGTRLTVL.

Written as DNA, the CDR3 is TGCGCCAGCAGCTTGCGAGGGACAGGGCAATGGGAAAAACTGTTTTTT. As protein: CASSLRGTGQWEKLFF. The V and J genes are TRBV5-1 and TRBJ1-4, with 9 bases identical to TRBD1. Germline V CDR1 and CDR2: SGHRS, YFSETQ. The CDR3 covers 16 residues. Trimming removed 1 base from V and 8 bases from J; junction bases left unmatched: 9.